Presented here are 13 T cell receptor beta chains from one specimen sequenced in a study of radiotherapy plus CTLA-4 blockade in lung cancer (dated by TCRdb to 2017 to 2018). The library was made by the immunoSEQ multiplex PCR assay. Sourced from immuneACCESS, this table was stored by TCRdb with only in-frame sequences that have V and J called. A share of the clones is absent; for the studies checked, an unresolved V gene accounts for under half, and the remainder has no known explanation. Present in this sample are 70,000 to 95,000 clones, approximately 86% of which were seen just once. The ten largest clones capture around 15% of the sample. Sequencing used peripheral blood, obtained from a patient treated with radiotherapy plus ipilimumab. The source is a human donor with non-small cell lung cancer that progressed on radiotherapy plus ipilimumab.

CDR3 in amino acids: CASSLDQGSGTSGRVAQYF. The CDR3 DNA reads TGTGCCAGCAGCTTGGACCAGGGATCCGGGACTAGCGGGAGAGTCGCCCAGTACTTC. This chain links TRBV5-4 with TRBJ2-5; 14 bases align to TRBD2. The germline V gene has CDR1 SGHNT and CDR2 YYREEE (reference sequence). The CDR3 contains 19 residues. V gave up 0 bases and J gave up 9 bases; unmatched junction bases: 16.

This rearrangement joins TRBV7-2 to TRBJ1-6; D remains unclear. Trimming removed 1 base at V and 8 bases at J, with 12 bases between. This CDR3 contains 15 residues. The germline gives CDR1 SGHTA, CDR2 FQGNSA. CDR3 protein: CASSLVRAFDSPLHF. CDR3 coding DNA: TGTGCCAGCAGCTTAGTCCGGGCGTTTGATTCACCCCTCCACTTT.

The V and J genes are TRBV19 and TRBJ2-7; 8 bases align to TRBD1. The germline V gene encodes CDR1 LNHDA and CDR2 SQIVND (reference sequence). V dropped 4 bases and J dropped 7; count of bases not matched to a gene: 15. The CDR3 has 16 residues. The CDR3 protein is CASSTLPGQVRREQYF. CDR3 nucleotide sequence: TGTGCCAGTAGTACTCTTCCGGGACAGGTCCGGAGGGAGCAGTACTTC.

This chain joins TRBV2 and TRBJ1-5; 7 bases agree with TRBD1. Trimming cost V 4 bases and J 3 bases; bases outside gene matches: 6. Germline V gene lookup returns CDR1 SNHLY and CDR2 FYNNEI. This CDR3 is built from 15 residues. The CDR3 region is CASSASGQLNQPQHF. The CDR3 DNA reads TGTGCCAGCAGTGCGTCGGGACAGCTCAATCAGCCCCAGCATTTT. The complete variable domain, with remaining parts taken from reference TRBV2 and TRBJ1-5, reads EPEVTQTPSHQVTQMGQEVILRCVPISNHLYFYWYRQILGQKVEFLVSFYNNEISEKSEIFDDQFSVERPDGSNFTLKIRSTKLEDSAMYFCASSASGQLNQPQHFGDGTRLSIL.

This chain joins TRBV19 and TRBJ1-6; 7 bases align to TRBD1. The CDR3 extends over 16 amino acids. In germline, CDR1 is LNHDA, CDR2 SQIVND (reference sequence). V lost 0 bases, J lost 9 bases, and 8 bases stayed unmatched. In DNA form, the CDR3 reads TGTGCCAGTAGTATAGATCCGACAGGGTCTAGTTCACCCCTCCACTTT. Amino acid sequence: CASSIDPTGSSSPLHF.

This clone was counted a few times. The chain joins TRBV19 to TRBJ1-5, with D perhaps matching TRBD1 (5 bases). Germline values: CDR1 LNHDA, CDR2 SQIVND (reference sequence). This CDR3 comprises 13 residues. Trimming stripped 10 bases from V and 4 bases from J, with 14 bases between. The CDR3 DNA is TGTGCCACCTCTGGAGGGACGAATCAGCCCCAGCATTTT. Translation gives CATSGGTNQPQHF. Full variable domain (outside the CDR3, taken from reference TRBV19 and TRBJ1-5): DGGITQSPKYLFRKEGQNVTLSCEQNLNHDAMYWYRQDPGQGLRLIYYSQIVNDFQKGDIAEGYSVSREKKESFPLTVTSAQKNPTAFYLCATSGGTNQPQHFGDGTRLSIL.

The chain recombines TRBV9 with TRBJ2-3, with TRBD2 matching over 8 bases. This CDR3 spans 16 amino acids. The junction had 5 bases not matched to a gene; V was cut back by 0 bases and J by 2 bases. CDR1 and CDR2 from the germline V gene are SGDLS and YYNGEE. CDR3 nucleotides: TGTGCCAGCAGCGTAGCGGGACTAGGGGCCACAGATACGCAGTATTTT. It codes for CASSVAGLGATDTQYF.

The chain recombines TRBV6-5 with TRBJ1-1; D ambiguous. The V end lost 8 bases, the J end lost 1 base, and 11 bases lay between the germline ends. Germline V gives CDR1 MNHEY, CDR2 SVGAGI. This CDR3 has 13 residues. The CDR3 here is CASRAYGNTEAFF. The CDR3 nucleotides are TGTGCCAGCCGAGCTTATGGGAACACTGAAGCTTTCTTT.

This chain links TRBV2 with TRBJ2-7; possibly TRBD1 for D (6 bases). Between the trimmed V and J ends, which lost 4 bases and 3 bases, there was a span of 13 bases. CDR1 is SNHLY, CDR2 FYNNEI, per germline. This CDR3 region has 14 residues. The CDR3 nucleotides are TGTGCCAGCAGTGGTATAGACAGGAACTACGAGCAGTACTTC. This sequence encodes CASSGIDRNYEQYF.

This sequence joins TRBV7-2 and TRBJ2-6; 9 nucleotides match TRBD1. Germline-derived CDR1 and CDR2 are SGHTA and FQGNSA. The CDR3 is made up of 17 amino acids. The V segment lost 6 bases and the J segment 1 base; nucleotides outside the gene matches: 7. The CDR3 nucleotides are TGTGCCAGCAGTCGGGACAGGGTAGGGTCTGGGGCCAACGTCCTGACTTTC. Protein: CASSRDRVGSGANVLTF.

The chain joins TRBV7-2 to TRBJ1-3; 8 positions match TRBD1. Looked up from germline, CDR1 is SGHTA and CDR2 is FQGNSA. The CDR3 is 16 residues long. Unmatched junction bases numbered 9, after V lost 3 bases and J lost 5 bases. CDR3 amino acids: CASSFKQGANRNTIYF. The CDR3 DNA reads TGTGCCAGCAGCTTCAAGCAGGGGGCGAATAGAAACACCATATATTTT.

The chain combines TRBV23-1 with TRBJ1-4; D gene ambiguous. TRBV23-1 is placed among ORFs of uncertain function. The CDR3 has 16 residues. Between the trimmed V and J ends, which lost 0 bases and 3 bases, there was a span of 11 bases. CDR3 sequence: CASSQSPADANEKLFF. The CDR3 nucleotides read TGCGCCAGCAGTCAATCCCCCGCGGACGCTAATGAAAAACTGTTTTTT.

The chain links TRBV2 to TRBJ2-7; D unresolved. The CDR3 extends over 12 amino acids. Trimming removed 8 bases from V and 3 bases from J, with 11 bases in between. The germline gives CDR1 SNHLY, CDR2 FYNNEI. The CDR3 nucleotides are TGTGCCAGCTCGACCAGTATCTACGAGCAGTACTTC. Protein sequence: CASSTSIYEQYF. Based on the CDR3 plus reference TRBV2 and TRBJ2-7, the full variable domain is EPEVTQTPSHQVTQMGQEVILRCVPISNHLYFYWYRQILGQKVEFLVSFYNNEISEKSEIFDDQFSVERPDGSNFTLKIRSTKLEDSAMYFCASSTSIYEQYFGPGTRLTVT.